This T cell receptor (beta chain) appears in the sequencing data of a study of neurological immune-mediated disorders. Findings and caveats of the study: Falling below healthy controls, multiple sclerosis showed the least TCR clonal expansion, while HTLV-1-associated myelopathy showed the most.

5'RACE with 10-nucleotide random UMIs generated the cDNA. A single run covered 15-18 subjects with over 170 million TCR-beta sequences. From the 5' RACE reads, TCRdb called clonotypes with MiXCR, one entry per CDR3 protein. In the table there are roughly 16,000 distinct CDR3 sequences, roughly 14% of which are singletons. The starting material, 2 million PBMCs stored at -80 C, gave rise to the unsorted libraries. This clonotype has a count of ten or more. The target antigen is unknown. CDR3 length: 14 amino acids. Trimming took off 6 bases at V and 1 base at J, with 15 bases between the two ends. The germline CDR1 and CDR2 sequences are DFQATT and SNEGSKA (reference sequence).

This chain joins TRBV20-1 and TRBJ1-1; D gene ambiguous. Sequenced input: PBMCs. The source is a man aged 55 to 70 with HTLV-1-associated myelopathy (HAM/TSP). CDR3 region: CSASQVVGNTEAFF. The DNA of the CDR3 is TGCAGTGCCAGCCAGGTCGTCGGGAACACTGAAGCTTTCTTT.